Below, 17 T cell receptor beta chains from the same sample are listed, as sequenced in a study of blood T cell repertoires in COVID-19. Data came from immunoSEQ multiplex PCR; TCRdb stores just in-frame clones and leaves some out. The table shows some 100,000 clones, with roughly 86% occurring only once. Specimen: peripheral blood. Source of these receptors: a human donor in a cohort sampled during active COVID-19.

The genes are TRBV5-1 and TRBJ2-2; D not resolved. The germline V gene has CDR1 SGHRS and CDR2 YFSETQ. This CDR3 contains 11 residues. Trimming stripped 2 bases from V and 8 bases from J, with 4 bases between. The CDR3 nucleotides are TGCGCCAGCAGCTTTAAAGGGGAGCTGTTTTTT. It yields the protein CASSFKGELFF.

The chain is built from TRBV7-9 and TRBJ1-2; TRBD1 agrees at 7 bases. Per the germline V gene, CDR1 is SEHNR and CDR2 is FQNEAQ (reference sequence). The V gene end was trimmed by 4 bases and the J gene end by 4 bases; junction bases not matched to a gene: 9. This CDR3 has 15 residues. CDR3 residues: CASSSRDSRSYGYTF. CDR3 nucleotides: TGTGCCAGCAGCTCCCGGGACAGTCGATCCTATGGCTACACCTTC.

The J gene is TRBJ1-2, the V gene TRBV4-3; D gene ambiguous. V lost 1 base and J lost 2, with 11 bases in between. Germline CDR1 LGHNA, CDR2 YSLEER. CDR3 length: 15 amino acids. This chain's CDR3 is CASSQGAATNYGYTF. CDR3 DNA: TGCGCCAGCAGCCAAGGCGCGGCCACCAACTATGGCTACACCTTC.

This clone was counted a single time. The chain links TRBV6-6 to TRBJ1-3; 10 nucleotides match TRBD1. This CDR3 has 16 amino acids. Germline CDR1 reads MNHNY; CDR2 reads SVGAGI (reference sequence). The V and J ends lost 4 bases and 0 bases, in that order; junction bases with no gene match: 3. CDR3 coding DNA: TGTGCCAGCAGTTGGACAGGGGGAGGCTCTGGAAACACCATATATTTT. Protein product: CASSWTGGGSGNTIYF.

The chain links TRBV7-3 to TRBJ2-3; 8 bases match TRBD2. CDR3 length equals 15 residues. Germline trimming cut 5 bases from V and 0 bases from J; bases unmatched to any gene: 4. Per the germline V gene, CDR1 is SGHTA and CDR2 is FQGTGA. The CDR3 protein is CASSQRGLSTDTQYF. CDR3 sequence (DNA): TGTGCCAGCAGCCAGCGGGGGTTAAGCACAGATACGCAGTATTTT.

The rearrangement links TRBV14 to TRBJ1-1; D is perhaps TRBD1 (5 bases). Trimming stripped 4 bases from V and 7 bases from J, with 10 bases between. Germline-derived CDR1 and CDR2 are SGHDN and FVKESK. This CDR3 has 12 residues. The CDR3 spells CASSRHRNEAFF. DNA for the CDR3: TGTGCCAGCAGCCGACACAGGAATGAAGCTTTCTTT. Drawing the rest from reference TRBV14 and TRBJ1-1, the complete variable domain is EAGVTQFPSHSVIEKGQTVTLRCDPISGHDNLYWYRRVMGKEIKFLLHFVKESKQDESGMPNNRFLAERTGGTYSTLKVQPAELEDSGVYFCASSRHRNEAFFGQGTRLTVV.

The chain uses TRBV5-6 and TRBJ1-1, with D maybe TRBD1 (5 bases). Germline V gene data show CDR1 as SGHDT and CDR2 as YYEEEE. There are 14 residues in the CDR3. Trimming shortened V by 1 base and J by 11 bases, and 18 bases separated the two germline ends. CDR3 protein: CASSLHQGPVRAFF. CDR3 coding DNA: TGTGCCAGCAGCTTGCACCAGGGCCCCGTGAGGGCTTTCTTT.

CDR3 in amino acids: CASRVLGQGIGELFF. CDR3 in DNA: TGTGCCAGCAGGGTCCTGGGACAGGGGATCGGGGAGCTGTTTTTT. The gene calls are TRBV5-4 and TRBJ2-2, with 10 bases lining up with TRBD1. The ends lost 5 bases at V and 7 bases at J; junction bases unmatched: 8. CDR1 and CDR2 from the germline V gene are SGHNT and YYREEE (reference sequence). CDR3 length: 15 amino acids.

This chain uses TRBV7-8 with TRBJ2-1; possibly TRBD2 for D (6 bases). The germline V gene encodes CDR1 SGHVS and CDR2 FQNEAQ. The length of the CDR3 is 16 residues. With 6 bases removed from V and 0 bases from J, the gap between germline ends came to 15 bases. The CDR3: CASRVGAGSSYNEQFF. CDR3 nucleotides: TGTGCCAGCAGAGTAGGGGCGGGGAGCTCCTACAATGAGCAGTTCTTC.

The genes are TRBV24-1 and TRBJ2-2, with 8 bases matching TRBD1. CDR3 length: 15 amino acids. The germline CDR1 and CDR2 sequences are KGHDR and SFDVKD. V trimming: 5 bases; J trimming: 4 bases; junction bases outside the gene matches: 5. The CDR3 region is CATSAGGRGTGELFF. The CDR3 region has the DNA TGTGCCACCAGTGCAGGGGGCCGGGGCACCGGGGAGCTGTTTTTT.

The CDR3 DNA reads as TGTGCCACCTCTGGTGTCGGGGACTATGGCTACACCTTC. Translating it yields CATSGVGDYGYTF. J is TRBJ1-2 and V is TRBV19, with D hard to call. The CDR3 totals 13 residues. From germline, CDR1 is LNHDA and CDR2 SQIVND (reference sequence). Between the trimmed V and J ends, which lost 10 bases and 3 bases, there was a span of 15 bases.

This clone was counted between two and nine times. V is TRBV24-1 and J is TRBJ2-1; a weak D match, TRBD1 (6 bases). Per germline, CDR1 KGHDR and CDR2 SFDVKD. This CDR3 spans 15 amino acids. Trimming stripped 0 bases from V and 9 bases from J, with 14 bases between. Here the CDR3 reads CATSDLAGAVSEQFF. CDR3 in DNA: TGTGCCACCAGTGATTTGGCAGGGGCCGTCAGTGAGCAGTTCTTC.

The gene calls are TRBV7-9 and TRBJ1-2; D unresolved. CDR1 and CDR2 from the germline V gene are SEHNR and FQNEAQ (reference sequence). Trimming cost V 1 base and J 6 bases, with 6 bases left between them. This CDR3 has 12 residues. CDR3 residues: CASSLGADGYTF. CDR3 sequence (DNA): TGTGCCAGCAGCTTAGGAGCTGATGGCTACACCTTC.

The V call is TRBV30, the J call TRBJ2-3, with D perhaps TRBD1 (6 bases). The CDR3 extends over 15 amino acids. V shed 0 bases and J shed 1 base, with 11 bases lying between them. CDR1 and CDR2 (germline): GTSNPN, SVGIG (reference sequence). Here the CDR3 reads CAWSVSGARTDTQYF. CDR3 sequence (DNA): TGTGCCTGGAGTGTATCAGGGGCGCGCACAGATACGCAGTATTTT.

The V and J genes are TRBV7-2 and TRBJ2-3; possibly TRBD2 for D (7 bases). The CDR3 extends over 16 amino acids. Germline CDR1 and CDR2: SGHTA and FQGNSA. V lost 4 bases and J 3 bases, leaving 17 bases between the germline ends. In DNA, the CDR3 is TGTGCCAGCAGCTACGAGGGGGGGTTGGCGACAGATACGCAGTATTTT. Protein sequence: CASSYEGGLATDTQYF.

The genes are TRBV27 and TRBJ2-7, with 10 nucleotides matching TRBD1. CDR3 size: 14 residues. V trimming: 5 bases; J trimming: 7 bases; junction bases outside the gene matches: 8. The germline CDR1 and CDR2 sequences are MNHEY and SMNVEV (reference sequence). CDR3: CASSPGTGVGEQYF. The CDR3 bases are TGTGCCAGCAGTCCGGGGACAGGGGTGGGGGAGCAGTACTTC.

The V gene is TRBV9, the J gene TRBJ2-2; D is unresolved. Germline-derived CDR1 and CDR2 are SGDLS and YYNGEE. V was clipped by 0 bases and J by 1 base, with 10 bases between them. The CDR3 sequence is 16 residues long. Here the CDR3 DNA reads TGTGCCAGCAGCGTAGCTACCACCTGGAACACCGGGGAGCTGTTTTTT. The encoded protein is CASSVATTWNTGELFF.